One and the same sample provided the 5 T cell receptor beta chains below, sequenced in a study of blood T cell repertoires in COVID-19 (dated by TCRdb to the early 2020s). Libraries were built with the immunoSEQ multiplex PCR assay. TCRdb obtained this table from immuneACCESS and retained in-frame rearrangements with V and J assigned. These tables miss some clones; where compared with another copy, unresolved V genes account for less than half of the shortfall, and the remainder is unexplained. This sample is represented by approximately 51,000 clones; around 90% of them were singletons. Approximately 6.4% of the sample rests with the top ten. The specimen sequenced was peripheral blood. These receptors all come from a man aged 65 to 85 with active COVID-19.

In DNA, the CDR3 is TGCGCCAGCAGCTCAGGACAGGAGAGCTCTGGAAACACCATATATTTT. This encodes CASSSGQESSGNTIYF. The chain employs TRBV5-1 and TRBJ1-3; TRBD1 matches at 7 bases. CDR3 length equals 16 residues. After removal of 3 bases from V and 0 bases from J, the junction contained 6 bases not matched to a gene. CDR1 and CDR2 (germline): SGHRS, YFSETQ.

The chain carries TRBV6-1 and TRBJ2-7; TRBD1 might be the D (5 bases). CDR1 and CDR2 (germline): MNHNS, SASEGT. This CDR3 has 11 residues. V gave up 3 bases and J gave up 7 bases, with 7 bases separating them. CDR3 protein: CASSERQEQYF. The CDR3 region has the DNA TGTGCCAGCAGTGAGCGACAGGAGCAGTACTTC.

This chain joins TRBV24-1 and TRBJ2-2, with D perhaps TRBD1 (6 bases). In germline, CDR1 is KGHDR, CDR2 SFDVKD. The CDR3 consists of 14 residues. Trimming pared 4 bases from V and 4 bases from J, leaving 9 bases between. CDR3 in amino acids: CATSDRGGTGELFF. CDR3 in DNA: TGTGCCACCAGTGACAGGGGTGGCACCGGGGAGCTGTTTTTT.

CDR3 DNA sequence: TGTGCCACCAGTGATTCGAGGGACAGGGATGGCTACACCTTC. Its translation is CATSDSRDRDGYTF. V and J are TRBV24-1 and TRBJ1-2; TRBD1 agrees at 9 bases. Germline values: CDR1 KGHDR, CDR2 SFDVKD. V dropped 2 bases and J dropped 6; count of bases not matched to a gene: 3. The CDR3 has 14 residues.

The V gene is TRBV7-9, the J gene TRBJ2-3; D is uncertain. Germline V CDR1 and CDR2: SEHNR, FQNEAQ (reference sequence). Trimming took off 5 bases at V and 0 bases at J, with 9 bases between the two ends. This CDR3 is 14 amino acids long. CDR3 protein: CASSPQISTDTQYF. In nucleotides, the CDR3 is TGTGCCAGCAGCCCACAAATAAGCACAGATACGCAGTATTTT.